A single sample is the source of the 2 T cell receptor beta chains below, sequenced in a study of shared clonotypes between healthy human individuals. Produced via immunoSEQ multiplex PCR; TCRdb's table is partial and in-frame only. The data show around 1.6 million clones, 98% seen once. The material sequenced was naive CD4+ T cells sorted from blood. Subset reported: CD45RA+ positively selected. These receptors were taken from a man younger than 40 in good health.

The chain's CDR3 is CASSPPSPEAFF. In nucleotides, the CDR3 is TGTGCCAGCAGCCCCCCCTCCCCTGAAGCTTTCTTT. The chain uses TRBV16 and TRBJ1-1; D gene unclear. Deletions cut 4 bases from V and 6 bases from J, with 9 bases between. This CDR3 is 12 amino acids long. CDR1 KGHSY and CDR2 FQNENV come from the germline V gene.

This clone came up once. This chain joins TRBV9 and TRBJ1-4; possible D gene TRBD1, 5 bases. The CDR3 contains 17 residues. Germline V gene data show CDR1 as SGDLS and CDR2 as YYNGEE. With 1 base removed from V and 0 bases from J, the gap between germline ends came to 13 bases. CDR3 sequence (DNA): TGTGCCAGCAGCGTAACAGGCGGAGATGCAACTAATGAAAAACTGTTTTTT. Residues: CASSVTGGDATNEKLFF.